The rows below give T cell receptor beta chains drawn from one sample of a study of blood T cells in healthy people across ages. TCRdb ran MiXCR on the 5' RACE reads and lists one entry per CDR3 protein. Of about 570,000 distinct CDR3 sequences in the sample, roughly a quarter were seen once. The material sequenced was blood. These receptors were taken from a woman in her 70s in good health. The CDR3 runs from the conserved cysteine through the conserved F or W. Fields, in order: V gene, clone size, J gene, D gene, CDR3 DNA, CDR3 protein. D genes are given only for firm matches. Clone sizes are given selectively: once, few, many, or a class where the clone is expanded.

v_gene: TRBV19
abundance: few
j_gene: TRBJ2-7
d_gene: TRBD2
CDR3nt: TGTGCCAGTAGTAACCCGGGACTAGGTGCTTACGAGCAGTACTTC
CDR3aa: CASSNPGLGAYEQYF

v_gene: TRBV27
abundance: -
j_gene: TRBJ1-2
d_gene: -
CDR3nt: TGTGCCAGCAGTTTATCGAAACGTGGAGCTAACTATGGCTACACCTTC
CDR3aa: CASSLSKRGANYGYTF

v_gene: TRBV3-1
abundance: few
j_gene: TRBJ2-7
d_gene: TRBD2
CDR3nt: TGTGCCAGCAGCCACGGGAGGCACGAGCAGTACTTC
CDR3aa: CASSHGRHEQYF

v_gene: TRBV3-1
abundance: few
j_gene: TRBJ1-2
d_gene: -
CDR3nt: TGTGCCAGCAGCCACGCCGGACAGCCCGGGGGCTACACCTTC
CDR3aa: CASSHAGQPGGYTF

v_gene: TRBV5-1
abundance: few
j_gene: TRBJ2-5
d_gene: TRBD2
CDR3nt: TGCGCCAGCAGCTCGGCGGGGGACCTTCAAGAGACCCAGTACTTC
CDR3aa: CASSSAGDLQETQYF

v_gene: TRBV7-2
abundance: -
j_gene: TRBJ2-2
d_gene: -
CDR3nt: TGTGCCAGCAGCTTAACGGGGCCGACCACGGCAGGGGCTGGCGGGGAGCTGTTTTTT
CDR3aa: CASSLTGPTTAGAGGELFF

v_gene: TRBV29-1
abundance: -
j_gene: TRBJ2-7
d_gene: -
CDR3nt: TGCAGCGTTGATCCAGGAAAAAGGAACGAGCAGTACTTC
CDR3aa: CSVDPGKRNEQYF

v_gene: TRBV6-1
abundance: -
j_gene: TRBJ1-2
d_gene: TRBD1
CDR3nt: TGTGCCAGCAGTGCTACCCTGAGGACAGGGTCCTATGGCTACACCTTC
CDR3aa: CASSATLRTGSYGYTF

v_gene: TRBV11-3
abundance: -
j_gene: TRBJ2-1
d_gene: -
CDR3nt: TGTGCCAGCAGCTTAGGTGGGGGGGCCAAAAATGAGCAGTTCTTC
CDR3aa: CASSLGGGAKNEQFF

v_gene: TRBV9
abundance: -
j_gene: TRBJ2-1
d_gene: TRBD2
CDR3nt: TGTGCCAGCAGCGGCGGGGGGACGATCTACAATGAGCAGTTCTTC
CDR3aa: CASSGGGTIYNEQFF

v_gene: TRBV7-9
abundance: few
j_gene: TRBJ2-3
d_gene: -
CDR3nt: TGTGCCAGCAGCTTAGGACTTCACGCGCAGTATTTT
CDR3aa: CASSLGLHAQYF

v_gene: TRBV6-5
abundance: few
j_gene: TRBJ1-6
d_gene: -
CDR3nt: TGTGCCAGCAAGACGTGGGGGCATGGTTCACCCCTCCACTTT
CDR3aa: CASKTWGHGSPLHF

v_gene: TRBV7-2
abundance: few
j_gene: TRBJ1-4
d_gene: TRBD1
CDR3nt: TGTGCCAGCAGTACCGAGACAGGGGTGAAAAAACTGTTTTTT
CDR3aa: CASSTETGVKKLFF

v_gene: TRBV3-1
abundance: -
j_gene: TRBJ2-3
d_gene: -
CDR3nt: TGTGCCAGCAGCCGATTAGGCAGGACAGATACGCAGTATTTT
CDR3aa: CASSRLGRTDTQYF

v_gene: TRBV7-2
abundance: -
j_gene: TRBJ2-3
d_gene: -
CDR3nt: TGTGCCAGCAGCTTTCTACCCGCGACTAGCACAGATACGCAGTATTTT
CDR3aa: CASSFLPATSTDTQYF

v_gene: TRBV7-8
abundance: -
j_gene: TRBJ1-1
d_gene: -
CDR3nt: TGTGCCAGCAGCTTGCAGGCGGGGACTGAAGCTTTCTTT
CDR3aa: CASSLQAGTEAFF

v_gene: TRBV5-1
abundance: -
j_gene: TRBJ2-7
d_gene: -
CDR3nt: TGCGTCAGCAGCAGGGAACAGGGCTACGAGCAGTACTTC
CDR3aa: CVSSREQGYEQYF

v_gene: TRBV7-6
abundance: -
j_gene: TRBJ1-3
d_gene: -
CDR3nt: TGTGCCAGCAGCTCGATGACAGATATAGGAAACACCATATATTTT
CDR3aa: CASSSMTDIGNTIYF

v_gene: TRBV7-9
abundance: -
j_gene: TRBJ1-5
d_gene: -
CDR3nt: TGTGCCAGCAGCCAGGAGGGGGGCGGCAATCAGCCCCAGCATTTT
CDR3aa: CASSQEGGGNQPQHF

v_gene: TRBV3-1
abundance: -
j_gene: TRBJ2-1
d_gene: -
CDR3nt: TGTGCCAGCAGCCCTCCTAGGGGCCGAGTCACTGAGCAGTTCTTC
CDR3aa: CASSPPRGRVTEQFF

v_gene: TRBV12-3/TRBV12-4
abundance: -
j_gene: TRBJ2-4
d_gene: -
CDR3nt: TGTGCCAGCAGTTTTGAGGGAGGCGGTTTAGCCAAAAACATTCAGTACTTC
CDR3aa: CASSFEGGGLAKNIQYF

v_gene: TRBV20-1
abundance: -
j_gene: TRBJ2-4
d_gene: -
CDR3nt: TGCAGTGCCCCGCGGGGGCTCAAAAACATTCAGTACTTC
CDR3aa: CSAPRGLKNIQYF

v_gene: TRBV5-1
abundance: -
j_gene: TRBJ2-5
d_gene: TRBD1
CDR3nt: TGCGCCAGCAGCACCGGGACAGGGATGGAGACCCAGTACTTC
CDR3aa: CASSTGTGMETQYF

v_gene: TRBV5-1
abundance: many
j_gene: TRBJ2-5
d_gene: -
CDR3nt: TGCGCCAGCAGCGAAGGACAGATTCAAGAGACCCAGTACTTC
CDR3aa: CASSEGQIQETQYF

v_gene: TRBV5-1
abundance: -
j_gene: TRBJ1-6
d_gene: -
CDR3nt: TGCGCCAGCAGCCTGTCAGGACAGAGGGCGTCTAATTCACCCCTCCACTTT
CDR3aa: CASSLSGQRASNSPLHF

v_gene: TRBV2
abundance: -
j_gene: TRBJ1-2
d_gene: TRBD1
CDR3nt: TGTGCCATCCGACAGGGGAGGGGAGTAACCTATGGCTACACCTTC
CDR3aa: CAIRQGRGVTYGYTF

v_gene: TRBV5-1
abundance: -
j_gene: TRBJ2-7
d_gene: TRBD1
CDR3nt: TGCGCCAGCAGCTTATCGGGACAGGCCTCCTACGAGCAGTACTTC
CDR3aa: CASSLSGQASYEQYF

v_gene: TRBV12-3/TRBV12-4
abundance: few
j_gene: TRBJ2-1
d_gene: TRBD1
CDR3nt: TGTGCCAGCAGTCCGGACAGGGGAGGGGTCTACAATGAGCAGTTCTTC
CDR3aa: CASSPDRGGVYNEQFF

v_gene: TRBV7-3
abundance: many
j_gene: TRBJ2-5
d_gene: TRBD2
CDR3nt: TGTGCCAGCAGCTTAATGGCGGGAGAGCAAGAGACCCAGTACTTC
CDR3aa: CASSLMAGEQETQYF

v_gene: TRBV27
abundance: -
j_gene: TRBJ1-5
d_gene: -
CDR3nt: TGTGCCAGCCGTGAGCGGGGCAATCAGCCCCAGCATTTT
CDR3aa: CASRERGNQPQHF

v_gene: TRBV2
abundance: -
j_gene: TRBJ1-2
d_gene: -
CDR3nt: TGTGCCAGCAGTGACGCTGATAACTATGGCTACACCTTC
CDR3aa: CASSDADNYGYTF

v_gene: TRBV24-1
abundance: few
j_gene: TRBJ2-1
d_gene: -
CDR3nt: TGTGCCACCACCGAACCACACCGCAATGAGCAGTTCTTC
CDR3aa: CATTEPHRNEQFF

v_gene: TRBV7-9
abundance: few
j_gene: TRBJ1-2
d_gene: -
CDR3nt: TGTGCCAGCAGCTTAGACGGCAGGGGAGGCTATGGCTACACCTTC
CDR3aa: CASSLDGRGGYGYTF

v_gene: TRBV7-2
abundance: -
j_gene: TRBJ2-1
d_gene: TRBD2
CDR3nt: TGTGCCAGCAGCTTCACTAGCGGGGGGGCATTCAATGAGCAGTTCTTC
CDR3aa: CASSFTSGGAFNEQFF

v_gene: TRBV29-1
abundance: few
j_gene: TRBJ1-1
d_gene: TRBD1
CDR3nt: TGCAGCGTTGAAGATCGGGACAGGGAGGGTGAAGCTTTCTTT
CDR3aa: CSVEDRDREGEAFF

v_gene: TRBV7-7
abundance: few
j_gene: TRBJ2-5
d_gene: -
CDR3nt: TGTGCTAGCAGCCCCCAGGTCCAAGAGACCCAGTACTTC
CDR3aa: CASSPQVQETQYF

v_gene: TRBV7-2
abundance: -
j_gene: TRBJ2-3
d_gene: -
CDR3nt: TGTGCCAGCAGCTTAGAAGGCGGGGACACAGATACGCAGTATTTT
CDR3aa: CASSLEGGDTDTQYF